The rows below give T cell receptor beta chains drawn from one sample of a study of cytomegalovirus exposure and HLA in healthy donors. The method was immunoSEQ multiplex PCR; TCRdb's version includes in-frame clones alone and lacks a portion of them. The sample shows roughly 200,000 clones, roughly 78% of them seen only once. The sequencing sample was made of PBMCs. Receptors were obtained from a boy aged 5 to 17 in good health and CMV-seronegative. Both conserved end residues are part of each CDR3. The D gene is left open where the match is weak. The listing skips clone size in some rows; elsewhere it reads once, few, many or a size class.

cdr3_aa: CASSQDYSGNTIYF; cdr3_nt: TGCGCCAGCAGCCAGGACTACTCTGGAAACACCATATATTTT; clone_size: -; d_call: -; j_call: TRBJ1-3; v_call: TRBV5-1
cdr3_aa: CASSEGQGPTGELFF; cdr3_nt: TGTGCCAGCAGTGAAGGGCAGGGCCCCACCGGGGAGCTGTTTTTT; clone_size: -; d_call: -; j_call: TRBJ2-2; v_call: TRBV6-1
cdr3_aa: CASSEFPNSPLHF; cdr3_nt: TGTGCCAGCAGTGAATTCCCGAATTCACCCCTCCACTTT; clone_size: -; d_call: -; j_call: TRBJ1-6; v_call: TRBV6-1
cdr3_aa: CASSSYLNRDSGNTIYF; cdr3_nt: TGTGCCAGCAGCTCGTACCTCAACAGGGACTCTGGAAACACCATATATTTT; clone_size: -; d_call: -; j_call: TRBJ1-3; v_call: TRBV7-9
cdr3_aa: CASRSYSVSSYNEQFF; cdr3_nt: TGTGCCAGTAGATCTTATAGCGTGAGCTCCTACAATGAGCAGTTCTTC; clone_size: -; d_call: -; j_call: TRBJ2-1; v_call: TRBV19
cdr3_aa: CSVEEIAGLYTEAFF; cdr3_nt: TGCAGCGTTGAAGAAATAGCAGGGCTGTACACTGAAGCTTTCTTT; clone_size: -; d_call: -; j_call: TRBJ1-1; v_call: TRBV29-1
cdr3_aa: CASRETGGGYTF; cdr3_nt: TGTGCCAGCAGGGAGACAGGGGGTGGCTACACCTTC; clone_size: -; d_call: TRBD1; j_call: TRBJ1-2; v_call: TRBV2
cdr3_aa: CASSADRENTGELFF; cdr3_nt: TGTGCCAGCAGCGCCGACAGGGAGAACACCGGGGAGCTGTTTTTT; clone_size: -; d_call: TRBD1; j_call: TRBJ2-2; v_call: TRBV11-3
cdr3_aa: CASSQVSGENSDTQYF; cdr3_nt: TGCGCCAGCAGCCAAGTTTCTGGGGAGAATTCAGATACGCAGTATTTT; clone_size: -; d_call: -; j_call: TRBJ2-3; v_call: TRBV4-1
cdr3_aa: CSADSQATDTQYF; cdr3_nt: TGCAGCGCCGACTCCCAAGCCACAGATACGCAGTATTTT; clone_size: few; d_call: -; j_call: TRBJ2-3; v_call: TRBV29-1
cdr3_aa: CASSLAWTGGAYNEQFF; cdr3_nt: TGTGCCAGCAGCTTAGCGTGGACAGGGGGCGCCTACAATGAGCAGTTCTTC; clone_size: -; d_call: TRBD1; j_call: TRBJ2-1; v_call: TRBV7-9
cdr3_aa: CASSVDSLGSPLHF; cdr3_nt: TGCGCCAGCAGCGTGGACAGTCTGGGTTCACCCCTCCACTTT; clone_size: -; d_call: -; j_call: TRBJ1-6; v_call: TRBV5-1
cdr3_aa: CATRTGIRTDTQYF; cdr3_nt: TGTGCCACTAGGACGGGGATTCGCACAGATACGCAGTATTTT; clone_size: once; d_call: -; j_call: TRBJ2-3; v_call: TRBV15
cdr3_aa: CASSSARETQYF; cdr3_nt: TGTGCCAGCAGCTCCGCCAGAGAGACCCAGTACTTC; clone_size: -; d_call: -; j_call: TRBJ2-5; v_call: TRBV11-2
cdr3_aa: CASRRLAGRTGELFF; cdr3_nt: TGTGCCAGCAGACGGCTAGCGGGCCGCACGGGGGAGCTGTTTTTT; clone_size: -; d_call: TRBD2; j_call: TRBJ2-2; v_call: TRBV11-2
cdr3_aa: CASSLDGPADYGYTF; cdr3_nt: TGTGCCAGCAGTTTAGACGGTCCAGCGGACTATGGCTACACCTTC; clone_size: -; d_call: -; j_call: TRBJ1-2; v_call: TRBV27
cdr3_aa: CASSRGVREQYF; cdr3_nt: TGTGCCAGCAGCCGGGGAGTCCGGGAGCAGTACTTC; clone_size: few; d_call: -; j_call: TRBJ2-7; v_call: TRBV5-6
cdr3_aa: CASSEGDRGTDEQYF; cdr3_nt: TGTGCCAGCAGTGAAGGGGACAGGGGGACCGACGAGCAGTACTTC; clone_size: few; d_call: TRBD1; j_call: TRBJ2-7; v_call: TRBV6-1
cdr3_aa: CASSIDRGERGTEAFF; cdr3_nt: TGTGCCAGTAGTATAGACAGGGGGGAAAGGGGTACTGAAGCTTTCTTT; clone_size: -; d_call: TRBD1; j_call: TRBJ1-1; v_call: TRBV19
cdr3_aa: CASSIQPGGVAGELFF; cdr3_nt: TGTGCCAGTAGTATCCAACCGGGTGGTGTCGCCGGGGAGCTGTTTTTT; clone_size: -; d_call: -; j_call: TRBJ2-2; v_call: TRBV19
cdr3_aa: CASSERAGDSYEQYF; cdr3_nt: TGTGCCAGCAGTGAACGAGCGGGAGATTCCTACGAGCAGTACTTC; clone_size: -; d_call: TRBD2; j_call: TRBJ2-7; v_call: TRBV6-1
cdr3_aa: CASSPNPLAGLTYNEQFF; cdr3_nt: TGCGCCAGCAGCCCTAATCCCCTAGCGGGACTCACCTACAATGAGCAGTTCTTC; clone_size: -; d_call: TRBD2; j_call: TRBJ2-1; v_call: TRBV4-1
cdr3_aa: CASSRKRGTGDSVNTEAFF; cdr3_nt: TGCGCCAGCAGCCGGAAAAGGGGGACAGGGGACTCGGTGAACACTGAAGCTTTCTTT; clone_size: -; d_call: TRBD1; j_call: TRBJ1-1; v_call: TRBV5-1
cdr3_aa: CASRGTGAALSGNTIYF; cdr3_nt: TGTGCCAGCAGGGGGACAGGGGCCGCTCTCTCTGGAAACACCATATATTTT; clone_size: -; d_call: TRBD1; j_call: TRBJ1-3; v_call: TRBV7-9
cdr3_aa: CASSLTGGNTEAFF; cdr3_nt: TGCGCCAGCAGCTTGACAGGGGGCAACACTGAAGCTTTCTTT; clone_size: -; d_call: TRBD1; j_call: TRBJ1-1; v_call: TRBV5-1
cdr3_aa: CAIRKTGGYGYTF; cdr3_nt: TGTGCCATCAGGAAGACAGGGGGCTATGGCTACACCTTC; clone_size: -; d_call: TRBD1; j_call: TRBJ1-2; v_call: TRBV10-3
cdr3_aa: CASSYEGDTEAFF; cdr3_nt: TGTGCCAGCAGTTACGAGGGGGACACTGAAGCTTTCTTT; clone_size: -; d_call: -; j_call: TRBJ1-1; v_call: TRBV6-5
cdr3_aa: CAWSAGVLSFGSPLHF; cdr3_nt: TGTGCCTGGAGTGCCGGGGTGCTTAGTTTTGGGTCACCCCTCCACTTT; clone_size: -; d_call: -; j_call: TRBJ1-6; v_call: TRBV30
cdr3_aa: CAWSIEGGVFETQYF; cdr3_nt: TGTGCCTGGAGTATAGAGGGGGGGGTTTTTGAGACCCAGTACTTC; clone_size: -; d_call: -; j_call: TRBJ2-5; v_call: TRBV30
cdr3_aa: CASSPGTGSSYEQYF; cdr3_nt: TGTGCCAGTAGTCCGGGGACAGGGAGCTCCTACGAGCAGTACTTC; clone_size: -; d_call: TRBD1; j_call: TRBJ2-7; v_call: TRBV19
cdr3_aa: CASSFLRGGSYNEQFF; cdr3_nt: TGTGCCAGCAGCTTCCTCCGGGGGGGGTCCTACAATGAGCAGTTCTTC; clone_size: -; d_call: TRBD2; j_call: TRBJ2-1; v_call: TRBV11-1
cdr3_aa: CASSLTGQNTEAFF; cdr3_nt: TGTGCCAGCAGCTTAACAGGGCAGAACACTGAAGCTTTCTTT; clone_size: -; d_call: -; j_call: TRBJ1-1; v_call: TRBV7-9
cdr3_aa: CASSLVPYKQFF; cdr3_nt: TGTGCCAGCAGCTTGGTTCCTTATAAGCAGTTCTTC; clone_size: once; d_call: -; j_call: TRBJ2-1; v_call: TRBV5-6
cdr3_aa: CASSWTGMNIEAFF; cdr3_nt: TGTGCCAGCAGTTGGACAGGGATGAACATTGAAGCTTTCTTT; clone_size: -; d_call: TRBD1; j_call: TRBJ1-1; v_call: TRBV28
cdr3_aa: CASSPTPGLNTGELFF; cdr3_nt: TGTGCCAGCTCACCAACTCCAGGTTTGAACACCGGGGAGCTGTTTTTT; clone_size: -; d_call: -; j_call: TRBJ2-2; v_call: TRBV18
cdr3_aa: CASSLQTSHGYTF; cdr3_nt: TGTGCCAGCAGCTTACAAACATCGCACGGCTACACCTTC; clone_size: -; d_call: -; j_call: TRBJ1-2; v_call: TRBV11-3
cdr3_aa: CASSAIPGELFF; cdr3_nt: TGTGCCAGCAGCGCGATCCCCGGGGAGCTGTTTTTT; clone_size: -; d_call: -; j_call: TRBJ2-2; v_call: TRBV7-2
cdr3_aa: CASSPGREPNTEAFF; cdr3_nt: TGTGCCAGCTCCCCAGGGAGGGAACCGAACACTGAAGCTTTCTTT; clone_size: few; d_call: -; j_call: TRBJ1-1; v_call: TRBV6-1
cdr3_aa: CASSLRTGDRELFF; cdr3_nt: TGTGCCAGCTCACTCCGGACAGGGGATAGGGAGCTGTTTTTT; clone_size: -; d_call: TRBD1; j_call: TRBJ2-2; v_call: TRBV18
cdr3_aa: CASSSRDSVYGYTF; cdr3_nt: TGTGCCAGCAGTTCCCGGGACAGTGTCTATGGCTACACCTTC; clone_size: -; d_call: TRBD1; j_call: TRBJ1-2; v_call: TRBV6-6
cdr3_aa: CASSYQDRNTEAFF; cdr3_nt: TGTGCCAGCAGTTATCAGGACAGGAACACTGAAGCTTTCTTT; clone_size: -; d_call: -; j_call: TRBJ1-1; v_call: TRBV6-6